Listed below are T cell receptor beta chains from one sample, sequenced in a study of cytomegalovirus exposure and HLA in healthy donors. Assay: immunoSEQ multiplex PCR; the TCRdb copy retains only in-frame clones and omits some. This table has approximately 140,000 clones, 79% appearing once. Input material: PBMCs. All receptors come from a woman in her thirties or forties in good health and CMV-seropositive. CDR3s include the opening cysteine and the closing phenylalanine or tryptophan. The D gene is left open where the match is weak. Clone size appears in some rows only: once, few, many, or a class for an expanded clone.

CASPGGNNQPQHF,TGTGCCAGCCCAGGGGGCAACAATCAGCCCCAGCATTTT,-,TRBV9,TRBJ1-5,TRBD1
CASSPGTRQNTEAFF,TGTGCCAGTAGTCCGGGGACACGGCAGAACACTGAAGCTTTCTTT,-,TRBV19,TRBJ1-1,-
CASRSQGSYNEQFF,TGCGCCAGCAGATCCCAGGGGTCCTACAATGAGCAGTTCTTC,few,TRBV5-1,TRBJ2-1,-
CASSLRDSYQPQHF,TGTGCCAGCAGTCTGCGGGACAGTTATCAGCCCCAGCATTTT,-,TRBV6-5,TRBJ1-5,TRBD1
CASSEALGSGYGYTF,TGTGCCAGCAGTGAAGCGCTCGGGAGTGGCTATGGCTACACCTTC,-,TRBV6-1,TRBJ1-2,-
CASSVGGALGYTGELFF,TGTGCCAGCAGCGTTGGGGGGGCGCTTGGTTACACCGGGGAGCTGTTTTTT,-,TRBV9,TRBJ2-2,-
CASSQGLSGEVYEQYF,TGTGCCAGCAGCCAAGGTCTATCGGGGGAGGTCTACGAGCAGTACTTC,-,TRBV14,TRBJ2-7,-
CASSVSLGTSGNNEQFF,TGTGCCAGCAGTGTGTCCCTGGGGACTAGCGGCAACAATGAGCAGTTCTTC,once,TRBV25-1,TRBJ2-1,TRBD2
CASSHSETQYF,TGTGCCAGCAGCCACTCAGAGACCCAGTACTTC,-,TRBV14,TRBJ2-5,-
CASSLVQSPNNGYTF,TGTGCCAGCAGCTTGGTACAGAGCCCTAACAATGGCTACACCTTC,once,TRBV5-4,TRBJ1-2,-
CASRTGSSGNTIYF,TGTGCCAGTCGGACGGGGAGCTCTGGAAACACCATATATTTT,-,TRBV19,TRBJ1-3,-
CASSGWTGAEETQYF,TGTGCCAGCAGCGGATGGACAGGGGCTGAAGAGACCCAGTACTTC,-,TRBV7-9,TRBJ2-5,TRBD1
CASSPLNTGELFF,TGTGCCAGCAGTCCCCTTAACACCGGGGAGCTGTTTTTT,few,TRBV6-1,TRBJ2-2,-
CASSETSGAVETQYF,TGCGCCAGCAGCGAGACTAGCGGGGCGGTCGAGACCCAGTACTTC,-,TRBV10-1,TRBJ2-5,TRBD2
CASSWTGTVSYNEQFF,TGTGCCAGCAGCTGGACAGGGACGGTTTCCTACAATGAGCAGTTCTTC,-,TRBV11-1,TRBJ2-1,TRBD1
CASQTDISYYEQYF,TGTGCCAGCCAGACAGACATATCCTACTACGAGCAGTACTTC,-,TRBV6-1,TRBJ2-7,-
CASSSGLADNEQFF,TGTGCCAGCAGCTCTGGACTAGCGGACAATGAGCAGTTCTTC,-,TRBV7-3,TRBJ2-1,TRBD2
CASSVGHSNTGELFF,TGTGCCAGCAGCGTCGGACACTCGAACACCGGGGAGCTGTTTTTT,-,TRBV9,TRBJ2-2,-
CASSSLTSGGPISTDTQYF,TGTGCCAGCAGCTCTTTGACTAGCGGGGGCCCAATTAGCACAGATACGCAGTATTTT,-,TRBV5-6,TRBJ2-3,TRBD2
CASSFARGTGGPNTGELFF,TGTGCCAGCAGCTTCGCAAGGGGGACGGGGGGACCGAACACCGGGGAGCTGTTTTTT,-,TRBV7-2,TRBJ2-2,-
CASRKAQGSAYEQYF,TGTGCCAGCAGAAAAGCACAGGGAAGCGCCTACGAGCAGTACTTC,-,TRBV28,TRBJ2-7,-
CASGLETGTGGYTF,TGTGCTAGTGGTTTGGAAACAGGGACGGGTGGCTACACCTTC,-,TRBV12-5,TRBJ1-2,-
CASSPPGGRGNRNEQFF,TGTGCCAGCAGTCCGCCGGGGGGGCGGGGAAATCGGAATGAGCAGTTCTTC,-,TRBV2,TRBJ2-1,TRBD2
CASSGQERSYNEQFF,TGTGCCAGCAGTGGACAGGAACGATCTTACAATGAGCAGTTCTTC,-,TRBV28,TRBJ2-1,TRBD1
CASSSTGGSYEQYF,TGCGCCAGCAGCTCGACAGGGGGGTCCTACGAGCAGTACTTC,-,TRBV5-1,TRBJ2-7,TRBD1
CASSLIGGPDTQYF,TGCGCCAGCAGCTTGATAGGGGGCCCAGATACGCAGTATTTT,-,TRBV5-1,TRBJ2-3,TRBD1
CASSWGTASYNEQFF,TGTGCCAGCAGCTGGGGGACTGCCTCCTACAATGAGCAGTTCTTC,-,TRBV5-4,TRBJ2-1,-
CASSPRGGRSYNEQFF,TGTGCCAGCAGCCCTAGGGGGGGAAGATCCTACAATGAGCAGTTCTTC,-,TRBV7-9,TRBJ2-1,-
CASSSLDTGELFF,TGTGCCAGCAGTTCGCTAGACACCGGGGAGCTGTTTTTT,-,TRBV6-6,TRBJ2-2,-
CASRPPQPGNGNEQFF,TGTGCCAGCAGACCCCCCCAACCGGGAAACGGGAATGAGCAGTTCTTC,-,TRBV5-6,TRBJ2-1,-
CASSATGAYQPQHF,TGTGCCAGCAGTGCGACAGGAGCCTATCAGCCCCAGCATTTT,-,TRBV6-5,TRBJ1-5,-
CASMRLGNTEAFF,TGTGCCAGCATGCGGCTGGGGAACACTGAAGCTTTCTTT,-,TRBV6-5,TRBJ1-1,-
CASSNGGVDTEAFF,TGTGCCAGCAGCAACGGGGGGGTGGACACTGAAGCTTTCTTT,-,TRBV7-3,TRBJ1-1,-
CASSLDHNQPQHF,TGTGCCAGCAGCTTGGATCATAATCAGCCCCAGCATTTT,few,TRBV5-4,TRBJ1-5,-
CASSPPQGGHGYTF,TGTGCCAGCAGTCCTCCTCAGGGAGGTCATGGCTACACCTTC,-,TRBV6-6,TRBJ1-2,-
CASPLPRTADSNQPQHF,TGTGCCAGCCCACTACCCCGGACAGCCGATAGCAATCAGCCCCAGCATTTT,many,TRBV21-1,TRBJ1-5,-
CAWSLGGTAQETQYF,TGTGCCTGGAGTCTCGGAGGGACAGCCCAAGAGACCCAGTACTTC,-,TRBV30,TRBJ2-5,-
CASSLDLANIGELFF,TGTGCCAGCAGCCTGGACTTAGCGAACATCGGGGAGCTGTTTTTT,-,TRBV5-4,TRBJ2-2,-
CASSSPLDPYNEQFF,TGTGCCAGCAGCTCCCCACTAGACCCCTACAATGAGCAGTTCTTC,once,TRBV9,TRBJ2-1,-
CASSIQKGAFFYEQYF,TGTGCCAGTAGTATTCAAAAGGGGGCCTTCTTCTACGAGCAGTACTTC,-,TRBV19,TRBJ2-7,TRBD1
CASKGTGEQYF,TGTGCCAGCAAAGGGACAGGCGAGCAGTACTTC,-,TRBV2,TRBJ2-7,TRBD1
CAISDRGDTDTQYF,TGTGCCATCAGTGATCGAGGCGACACAGATACGCAGTATTTT,-,TRBV10-3,TRBJ2-3,-
CASSLGQGVTEAFF,TGTGCCAGCAGCTTAGGACAGGGGGTCACTGAAGCTTTCTTT,-,TRBV7-6,TRBJ1-1,TRBD1
CASCASLLDRRNTGELFF,TGTGCCAGTTGTGCATCACTTCTCGACAGGAGGAACACCGGGGAGCTGTTTTTT,-,TRBV19,TRBJ2-2,-
CASSASRGSVETQYF,TGTGCCAGCAGCGCGAGCAGGGGGTCGGTTGAGACCCAGTACTTC,-,TRBV11-2,TRBJ2-5,TRBD1
CASSVGQGQPQHF,TGTGCCAGCAGCGTGGGTCAGGGACAGCCCCAGCATTTT,-,TRBV7-9,TRBJ1-5,-
CASSELGQGTGYTF,TGTGCCAGCAGTGAACTGGGACAGGGTACGGGCTACACCTTC,-,TRBV6-1,TRBJ1-2,TRBD1
CASSWGTSGGITKSNTGELFF,TGCGCCAGCAGCTGGGGGACTAGCGGGGGGATTACGAAATCGAACACCGGGGAGCTGTTTTTT,-,TRBV5-1,TRBJ2-2,TRBD2
CASSPPGGRDSTDTQYF,TGTGCCAGCTCACCACCGGGAGGGCGGGACAGCACAGATACGCAGTATTTT,-,TRBV18,TRBJ2-3,TRBD2
CASSQEGAGGNTIYF,TGCGCCAGCAGCCAAGAAGGGGCAGGAGGAAACACCATATATTTT,-,TRBV4-1,TRBJ1-3,-
CASSPQGVYEQYF,TGTGCCAGCAGCCCGCAAGGAGTTTACGAGCAGTACTTC,few,TRBV11-2,TRBJ2-7,-